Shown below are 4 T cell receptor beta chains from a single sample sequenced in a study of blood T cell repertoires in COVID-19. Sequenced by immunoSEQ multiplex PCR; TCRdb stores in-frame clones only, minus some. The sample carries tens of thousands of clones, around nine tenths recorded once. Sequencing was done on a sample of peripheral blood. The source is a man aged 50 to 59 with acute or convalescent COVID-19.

The DNA of the CDR3 is TGCGCCAGCAGCTTGGACGGGACAGAGCTGCTATATGGCTACACCTTC. Amino acids: CASSLDGTELLYGYTF. The chain employs TRBV5-1 and TRBJ1-2; TRBD1 matches 7 bases. J gave up 5 bases and V 0 bases, and 10 bases lay outside the gene matches. Looked up from germline, CDR1 is SGHRS and CDR2 is YFSETQ. CDR3 length: 16 residues.

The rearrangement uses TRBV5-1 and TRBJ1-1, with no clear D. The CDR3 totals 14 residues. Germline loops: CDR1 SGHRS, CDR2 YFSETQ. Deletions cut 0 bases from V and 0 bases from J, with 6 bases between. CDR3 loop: CASSLGLLNTEAFF. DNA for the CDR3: TGCGCCAGCAGCTTGGGGCTTTTGAACACTGAAGCTTTCTTT.

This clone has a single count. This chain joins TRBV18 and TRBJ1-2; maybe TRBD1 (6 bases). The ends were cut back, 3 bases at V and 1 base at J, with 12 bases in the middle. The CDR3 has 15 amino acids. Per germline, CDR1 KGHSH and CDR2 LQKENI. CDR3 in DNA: TGTGCCAGCTCACCTTCAGGGGCGGGTAACTATGGCTACACCTTC. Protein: CASSPSGAGNYGYTF.

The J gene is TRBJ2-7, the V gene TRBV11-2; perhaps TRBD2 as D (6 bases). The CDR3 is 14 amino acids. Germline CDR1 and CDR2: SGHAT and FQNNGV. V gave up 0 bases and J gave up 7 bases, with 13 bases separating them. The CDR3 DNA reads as TGTGCCAGCAGCTTAGAGAGGACGGGGAGGGAGCAGTACTTC. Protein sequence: CASSLERTGREQYF.